This T cell receptor (beta chain) was found in a study of T-cell memory formation after mild COVID-19. One entry per CDR3 protein results from TCRdb running MiXCR on the 5' RACE reads. The table shows about 560,000 distinct CDR3 sequences, with roughly 17% occurring only once. The germline gives CDR1 SGHRS, CDR2 YFSETQ. The CDR3 is 16 amino acids. The V gene end was trimmed by 3 bases and the J gene end by 5 bases; junction bases not matched to a gene: 13. The source is an adult woman who had mild COVID-19 (a few samples of this study predate the infection). Cell type and time point are not known. This chain joins TRBV5-1 and TRBJ1-2; 7 bases are shared with TRBD1. Sequenced: PBMCs or a T cell subset sorted from them (not recorded which). The CDR3 loop reads CASSSDTTGRGYGYTF. The CDR3 nucleotides read TGCGCCAGCAGCTCGGATACGACAGGGAGGGGATATGGCTACACCTTC.